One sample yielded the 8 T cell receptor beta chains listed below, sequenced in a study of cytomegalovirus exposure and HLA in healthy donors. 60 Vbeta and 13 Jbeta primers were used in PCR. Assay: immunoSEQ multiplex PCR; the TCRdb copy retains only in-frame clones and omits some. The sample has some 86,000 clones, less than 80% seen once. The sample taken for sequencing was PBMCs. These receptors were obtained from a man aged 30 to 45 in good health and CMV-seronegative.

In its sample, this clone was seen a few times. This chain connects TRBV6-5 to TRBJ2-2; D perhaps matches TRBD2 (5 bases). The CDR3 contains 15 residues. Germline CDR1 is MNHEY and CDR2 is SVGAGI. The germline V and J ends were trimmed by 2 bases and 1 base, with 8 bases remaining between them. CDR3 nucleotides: TGTGCCAGCAGTTACGGACTTGGGAACACCGGGGAGCTGTTTTTT. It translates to CASSYGLGNTGELFF.

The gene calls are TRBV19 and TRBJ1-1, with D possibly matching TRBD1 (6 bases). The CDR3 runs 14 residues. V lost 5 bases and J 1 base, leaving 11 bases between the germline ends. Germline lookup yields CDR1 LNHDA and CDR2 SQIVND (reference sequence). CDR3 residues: CASSRDTWNTEAFF. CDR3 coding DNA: TGTGCCAGTAGTCGGGACACCTGGAACACTGAAGCTTTCTTT.

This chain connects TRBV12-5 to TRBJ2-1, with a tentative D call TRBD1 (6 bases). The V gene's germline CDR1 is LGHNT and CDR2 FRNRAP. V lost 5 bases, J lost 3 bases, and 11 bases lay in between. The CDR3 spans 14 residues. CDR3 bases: TGTGCTAGTGGTGTGGACAGCCTCTACAATGAGCAGTTCTTC. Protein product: CASGVDSLYNEQFF.

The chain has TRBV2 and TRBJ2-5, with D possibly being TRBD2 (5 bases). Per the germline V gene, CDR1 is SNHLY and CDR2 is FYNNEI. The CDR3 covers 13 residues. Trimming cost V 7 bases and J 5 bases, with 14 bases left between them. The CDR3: CASTGPGGETQYF. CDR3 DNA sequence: TGTGCCAGCACCGGGCCCGGCGGGGAGACCCAGTACTTC.

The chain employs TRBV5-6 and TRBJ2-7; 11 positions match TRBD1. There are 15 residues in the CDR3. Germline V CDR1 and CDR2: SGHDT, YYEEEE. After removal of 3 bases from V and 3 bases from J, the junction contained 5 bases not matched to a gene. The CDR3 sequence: CASSWGGQGGYEQYF. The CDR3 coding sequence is TGTGCCAGCAGCTGGGGGGGACAGGGGGGCTACGAGCAGTACTTC.

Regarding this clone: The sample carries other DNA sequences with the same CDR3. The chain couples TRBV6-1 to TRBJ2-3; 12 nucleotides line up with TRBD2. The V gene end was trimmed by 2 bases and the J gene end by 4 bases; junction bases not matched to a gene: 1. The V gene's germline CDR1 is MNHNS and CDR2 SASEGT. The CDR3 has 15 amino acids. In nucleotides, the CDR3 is TGTGCCAGCAGTGAACTAGCGGGAGGGCCAGATACGCAGTATTTT. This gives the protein CASSELAGGPDTQYF.

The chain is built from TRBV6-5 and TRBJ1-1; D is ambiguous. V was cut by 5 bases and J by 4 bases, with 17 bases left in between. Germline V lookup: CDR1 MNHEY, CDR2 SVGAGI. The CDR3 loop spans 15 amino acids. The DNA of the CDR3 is TGTGCCAGCAGTCACCCGGCGGAGGAGGGCACTGAAGCTTTCTTT. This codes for CASSHPAEEGTEAFF.

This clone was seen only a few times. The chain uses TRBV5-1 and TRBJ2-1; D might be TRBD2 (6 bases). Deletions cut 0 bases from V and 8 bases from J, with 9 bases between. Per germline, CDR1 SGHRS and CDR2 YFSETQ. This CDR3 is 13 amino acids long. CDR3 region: CASSLVTGDEQFF. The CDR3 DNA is TGCGCCAGCAGCTTGGTCACGGGGGATGAGCAGTTCTTC. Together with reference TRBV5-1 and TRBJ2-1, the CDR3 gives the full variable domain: KAGVTQTPRYLIKTRGQQVTLSCSPISGHRSVSWYQQTPGQGLQFLFEYFSETQRNKGNFPGRFSGRQFSNSRSEMNVSTLELGDSALYLCASSLVTGDEQFFGPGTRLTVL.